This TCR beta chain originates from a study of cytomegalovirus exposure and HLA in healthy donors. Study-level background: Researchers found that approximately 80% of over 350 genotyped donors fell within the Caucasian-associated ancestry cluster.

This clone has only a few counts. The antigen remains unidentified. Amplification used 60 Vbeta primers and 13 Jbeta primers. Only in-frame clones appear in the TCRdb table, and some are missing; sequencing was by immunoSEQ multiplex PCR. The table has over 85,000 clones, 60% to 85% seen once. General study results and limits: A missense variant in DCLRE1C was later tied to TCR beta V- and J-gene trimming. Later work associated more than 15,000 TCR beta sequences with HLA alleles at 0.05 false discovery rate.

Germline CDR1 and CDR2: SGDLS and YYNGEE. CDR3 length: 15 amino acids. V shed 0 bases, J shed 4 bases, and the junction held 6 bases outside the gene matches. The chain has TRBV9 and TRBJ2-7; 8 bases are a match to TRBD1. This TCR was recovered from a woman aged 55-70 years in good health and CMV-seropositive. Sequencing was done on a sample of PBMCs. The CDR3 nucleotides read TGTGCCAGCAGCGTAGCCGGGACAGGAATTTACGAGCAGTACTTC. It yields the protein CASSVAGTGIYEQYF.